This TCR beta chain originates from a study of blood T cells in healthy people across ages. CDR3 size: 17 residues. CDR1 is PRHDT and CDR2 is FYEKMQ in the germline V gene (reference sequence). V trimming: 5 bases; J trimming: 0 bases; junction bases outside the gene matches: 9. A note on this clonotype: Antigen unknown.

General observations from the study: With age, beta diversity per million T cells declined roughly linearly, significantly by approximately 41. Unknown donor CMV status possibly confounded expanded clonotype changes. It was found that TCR beta diversity correlated strongly with the percentage of naive T cells.

A second PCR of roughly 6 to 12 cycles used a sample-barcoded 5' primer and a J-beta primer mix. Carrying 12 random nucleotides, a template-switch adaptor labeled each individual cDNA molecule. TCRdb analysed the 5' RACE reads with MiXCR anew, one entry per CDR3 protein. Among about 670,000 distinct CDR3 sequences listed, about 43% were seen once. This sequence was found in an elderly man in good health. The chain uses TRBV13 and TRBJ2-7; TRBD2 matches 11 bases. Source material: blood. In nucleotides, the CDR3 is TGTGCCAGCAGCACTCGACTAGCGGGGCTGAGCTCCTACGAGCAGTACTTC. This encodes CASSTRLAGLSSYEQYF.